The 13 T cell receptor beta chains presented below share a single source sample, sequenced in a study of T cell repertoires in cytomegalovirus infection. TCRdb re-called the reads through MiXCR, storing one row per CDR3 protein. The repertoire consists of approximately 990,000 distinct CDR3 sequences, with less than 35% occurring once and the leading ten covering over 13%. These receptors are not linked to any known antigen. This specimen consisted of cultured CD8+ T cells from PBMCs, obtained from culture after CMV antigen stimulation. These receptors all come from a human donor in good health (CMV status not recorded). Some clones in this sample may be carry-over from other donors' samples.

This clonotype was detected many times. This chain links TRBV7-2 with TRBJ2-7; maybe TRBD2 (7 bases). V gave up 1 base and J gave up 0 bases, with 10 bases separating them. Germline loops: CDR1 SGHTA, CDR2 FQGNSA. CDR3 length: 15 amino acids. The CDR3 coding sequence is TGTGCCAGCAGCTTAGAGGGGGGGCCCTCCTACGAGCAGTACTTC. Protein product: CASSLEGGPSYEQYF.

The chain is built from TRBV5-6 and TRBJ2-7, with D unresolved. The germline V gene encodes CDR1 SGHDT and CDR2 YYEEEE. The CDR3 loop spans 16 amino acids. V lost 1 base and J 6 bases, leaving 20 bases between the germline ends. The CDR3 DNA follows: TGTGCCAGCAGCTTGAGGTCCGGACCCGATCGGGTCGAGCAGTACTTC. This gives the protein CASSLRSGPDRVEQYF. The complete variable domain, with remaining parts taken from reference TRBV5-6 and TRBJ2-7, reads DAGVTQSPTHLIKTRGQQVTLRCSPKSGHDTVSWYQQALGQGPQFIFQYYEEEERQRGNFPDRFSGHQFPNYSSELNVNALLLGDSALYLCASSLRSGPDRVEQYFGPGTRLTVT.

This clonotype is a singleton in its sample. This rearrangement joins TRBV14 to TRBJ1-2, with 7 bases lining up with TRBD1. Germline CDR1 reads SGHDN; CDR2 reads FVKESK. With V trimmed by 1 base and J by 1 base, 6 bases remained unmatched. CDR3 length equals 16 residues. The CDR3 spells CASSQGDREINYGYTF. CDR3 DNA: TGTGCCAGCAGCCAAGGGGACAGAGAAATTAACTATGGCTACACCTTC.

V usage is TRBV9 and J usage is TRBJ2-5; tentative D call: TRBD2 (6 bases). This CDR3 is 18 amino acids long. V gave up 0 bases and J gave up 4 bases, with 22 bases separating them. Looked up from germline, CDR1 is SGDLS and CDR2 is YYNGEE. CDR3 residues: CASSVDPDYLALGETQYF. The CDR3 DNA sequence: TGTGCCAGCAGCGTAGACCCCGACTACCTAGCGTTGGGAGAGACCCAGTACTTC. The full variable domain, in which reference TRBV9 and TRBJ2-5 provide the parts outside the CDR3, is DSGVTQTPKHLITATGQRVTLRCSPRSGDLSVYWYQQSLDQGLQFLIQYYNGEERAKGNILERFSAQQFPDLHSELNLSSLELGDSALYFCASSVDPDYLALGETQYFGPGTRLLVL.

The chain recombines TRBV7-9 with TRBJ1-6; TRBD1 matches at 7 bases. V lost 5 bases and J lost 8; bases outside the gene matches: 6. Germline CDR1 reads SEHNR; CDR2 reads FQNEAQ (reference sequence). The CDR3 is 14 residues long. CDR3 region: CASSRDREDSPLHF. As DNA, the CDR3 is TGTGCCAGCAGCCGTGACAGGGAGGATTCACCCCTCCACTTT.

V and J are TRBV27 and TRBJ1-1, with D tentatively TRBD1 (5 bases). V lost 3 bases, J lost 4 bases, and 15 bases lay in between. Germline values: CDR1 MNHEY, CDR2 SMNVEV (reference sequence). The CDR3 totals 15 residues. The CDR3 DNA is TGTGCCAGCAGTTTGGGGCCCCGGTGGTCCACTGAAGCTTTCTTT. Translating it yields CASSLGPRWSTEAFF.

As regards this clonotype: This sequence may be a read error, since a much larger clone differs from it by one base. The chain uses TRBV7-6 and TRBJ2-7; no definite D call. The germline CDR1 and CDR2 sequences are SGHVS and FNYEAQ. Trimming took 5 bases from V and 2 from J, leaving 4 bases between them. The length of the CDR3 is 11 residues. The CDR3 loop reads CASSPTYEQYF. The CDR3 DNA is TGTGCCAGCAGCCCGACCTACGAGCAGTACTTC. Looking up the rest from reference TRBV7-6 and TRBJ2-7 gives the full variable domain: GAGVSQSPRYKVTKRGQDVALRCDPISGHVSLYWYRQALGQGPEFLTYFNYEAQQDKSGLPNDRFSAERPEGSISTLTIQRTEQRDSAMYRCASSPTYEQYFGPGTRLTVT.

This clonotype was seen a few times. CDR3 in amino acids: CASSLGPLAGTGNGYTF. CDR3 bases: TGTGCCAGCAGTCTGGGCCCATTAGCCGGGACAGGGAATGGCTACACCTTC. This rearrangement joins TRBV12-3 or TRBV12-4 to TRBJ1-2; the match to TRBD1 covers 9 bases. This CDR3 comprises 17 residues. V lost 5 bases and J lost 6; bases outside the gene matches: 16.

The chain combines TRBV2 with TRBJ1-1, with D unresolved. CDR3 length: 14 residues. The V and J ends lost 5 bases and 7 bases respectively, with 17 bases between them. Germline V lookup: CDR1 SNHLY, CDR2 FYNNEI. CDR3 sequence (DNA): TGTGCCAGCAGTCCCTTTGCTGCTGAGGGTGAAGCTTTCTTT. Its protein product is CASSPFAAEGEAFF.

The chain employs TRBV6-4 and TRBJ1-1; perhaps TRBD1 as D (5 bases). CDR1 is MRHNA, CDR2 SNTAGT, per germline. The CDR3 sequence is 13 residues long. Trimming left V 6 bases short and J 2 bases short, with 10 bases between. The CDR3 sequence: CASRDTPNTEAFF. In DNA, the CDR3 is TGTGCCAGCAGGGACACTCCAAACACTGAAGCTTTCTTT.

The chain has TRBV10-3 and TRBJ1-2; 10 bases are a match to TRBD1. The CDR3 length is 17 residues. Germline V lookup: CDR1 ENHRY, CDR2 SYGVKD. Trimming took 10 bases from V and 4 from J; bases not matched to a gene: 18. The CDR3 bases are TGTGCCACCGAATTCCTGGGACAGGGGCTGCGAGGCTATGGCTACACCTTC. As protein: CATEFLGQGLRGYGYTF.

This chain links TRBV7-6 with TRBJ2-1, with 9 positions matching TRBD1. This CDR3 region has 16 residues. Germline CDR1 is SGHVS and CDR2 is FNYEAQ. J was trimmed by 4 bases and V by 3 bases; bases with no gene match: 7. This CDR3 reads CASSFGGQGAYNEQFF. The DNA of the CDR3 is TGTGCCAGCAGCTTTGGGGGACAGGGTGCGTACAATGAGCAGTTCTTC.

The chain is built from TRBV19 and TRBJ1-4, with 7 bases lining up with TRBD1. Germline V lookup: CDR1 LNHDA, CDR2 SQIVND (reference sequence). The length of the CDR3 is 15 residues. Trimming took 4 bases from V and 8 from J; bases not matched to a gene: 10. CDR3 nucleotide sequence: TGTGCCAGTAGTAGAACAGGGGAATTAAGGGAAAAACTGTTTTTT. Translation: CASSRTGELREKLFF.